One TCR beta chain is described in this entry. This specimen belongs to a study of radiation and T cells in renal cell carcinoma. Generated by immunoSEQ multiplex PCR, the TCRdb table keeps only in-frame clones and is missing some. Among approximately 150,000 clones, around 88% were seen once, and the ten largest hold 15% to 20%. Noted time point: blood 4 weeks post-SBRT, at nephrectomy. Treatment here: 15 Gy SBRT to primary tumor, nephrectomy 4 weeks later. Serial blood draws occurred at baseline and 2 and 4 weeks post-SBRT. This clonotype was sampled from a woman aged 45-60 years with renal cell carcinoma. Sequenced here: blood, sampled from a patient whose treatment included radiotherapy and nephrectomy.

CDR3 sequence (DNA): TGTGCCAGTAGTATAAGACTAGCGGGAGGATTCCCCGGGGAGCTGTTTTTT. It is translated as CASSIRLAGGFPGELFF. The gene calls are TRBV19 and TRBJ2-2, with TRBD2 matching 13 bases. Germline-derived CDR1 and CDR2 are LNHDA and SQIVND (reference sequence). The CDR3 has 17 amino acids. The J segment lost 6 bases and the V segment lost 2 bases, leaving 6 bases of the junction unmatched. Full variable domain (outside the CDR3, taken from reference TRBV19 and TRBJ2-2): DGGITQSPKYLFRKEGQNVTLSCEQNLNHDAMYWYRQDPGQGLRLIYYSQIVNDFQKGDIAEGYSVSREKKESFPLTVTSAQKNPTAFYLCASSIRLAGGFPGELFFGEGSRLTVL.